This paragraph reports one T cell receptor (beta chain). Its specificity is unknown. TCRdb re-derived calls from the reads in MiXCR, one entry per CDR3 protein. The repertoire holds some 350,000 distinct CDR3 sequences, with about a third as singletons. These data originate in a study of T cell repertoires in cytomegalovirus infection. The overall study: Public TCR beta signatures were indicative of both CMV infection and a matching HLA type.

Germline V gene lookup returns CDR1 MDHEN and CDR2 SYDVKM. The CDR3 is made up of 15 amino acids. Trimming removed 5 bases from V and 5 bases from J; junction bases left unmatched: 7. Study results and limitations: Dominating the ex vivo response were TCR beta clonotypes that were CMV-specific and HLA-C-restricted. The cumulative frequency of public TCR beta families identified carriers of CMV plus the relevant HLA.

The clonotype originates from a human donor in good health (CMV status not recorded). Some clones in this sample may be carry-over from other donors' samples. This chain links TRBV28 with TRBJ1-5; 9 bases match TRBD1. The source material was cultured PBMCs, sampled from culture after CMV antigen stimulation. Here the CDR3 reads CASSPSGQGHQPQHF. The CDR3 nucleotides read TGTGCCAGCAGTCCCTCGGGACAGGGCCATCAGCCCCAGCATTTT.